This T cell receptor beta chain was sequenced during a study of blood T cell repertoires in COVID-19. Study information: Some COVID-19 samples were acute and others convalescent; all came from the United States, Italy and Spain. T cells, B-cell-depleted T cells, or PBMCs provided the cDNA or gDNA that served as material.

The CDR3 spans 13 residues. Trimming left V 6 bases short and J 6 bases short, with 11 bases between. Germline V gene lookup returns CDR1 MNHEY and CDR2 SMNVEV (reference sequence). Per the original methods: From reference gene primer amplification, estimates of nucleated cell counts were derived. TCRdb keeps only in-frame clones here, not all; method: immunoSEQ multiplex PCR. For V, J and clone size, that table is used; D and trimming come from the DNA. The sample has 100,000 or so clones, about 90% seen once. Sequencing was done on a sample of peripheral blood. V gene TRBV27 combines with J gene TRBJ2-2; tentatively, D is TRBD2 (6 bases). The receptor comes from a man aged 45 to 65 with acute or convalescent COVID-19. DNA of the CDR3: TGTGCCAGCAGCCGGGGGTACGCCGGGGAGCTGTTTTTT. This codes for CASSRGYAGELFF.